Each of the 23 T cell receptor beta chains below was sequenced from the same sample in a study of blood T cell repertoires in COVID-19. Using immunoSEQ multiplex PCR, the repertoire was profiled, and TCRdb retains in-frame clones only, with some absent. The table records around 100,000 clones, roughly 84% of them present only once. The material sequenced was peripheral blood. All receptors derive from a man aged 25-45 years in a cohort sampled during active COVID-19.

The chain has TRBV9 and TRBJ1-2; 12 bases align to TRBD1. Germline CDR1 and CDR2: SGDLS and YYNGEE. V lost 3 bases and J lost 6; bases outside the gene matches: 6. This CDR3 spans 15 amino acids. CDR3 bases: TGTGCCAGCAGCGCAGGGGACAGGGGGCGCGATGGCTACACCTTC. This translates into CASSAGDRGRDGYTF.

DNA of the CDR3: TGTGCCAGCTCATCGGACAGCTACGAGCAGTACTTC. This translates into CASSSDSYEQYF. The J gene is TRBJ2-7, the V gene TRBV18, with D perhaps TRBD1 (6 bases). This CDR3 contains 12 residues. V lost 5 bases, J lost 3 bases, and 8 bases lay in between. Germline values: CDR1 KGHSH, CDR2 LQKENI.

In DNA form, the CDR3 reads TGTGCCAGCAGCCGCGACATACACACTGAAGCTTTCTTT. Its translation: CASSRDIHTEAFF. The chain couples TRBV2 to TRBJ1-1; D is uncertain. The CDR3 consists of 13 residues. Germline CDR1 reads SNHLY; CDR2 reads FYNNEI. V dropped 6 bases and J dropped 3 bases, with 11 bases sitting between them.

The genes are TRBV5-4 and TRBJ1-2; 10 bases fit TRBD1. The CDR3 is made up of 16 amino acids. Germline V gene lookup returns CDR1 SGHNT and CDR2 YYREEE (reference sequence). V was clipped by 0 bases and J by 5 bases; unmatched bases: 7. CDR3 nucleotide sequence: TGTGCCAGCAGCTTGGGACAGGGGGCTACTCAGTATGGCTACACCTTC. Amino acid sequence: CASSLGQGATQYGYTF.

The genes are TRBV9 and TRBJ1-3; 8 nucleotides match TRBD1. The germline CDR1 and CDR2 sequences are SGDLS and YYNGEE. V shed 3 bases and J 4 bases; nucleotides not matched to a gene: 6. The CDR3 sequence is 15 residues long. The CDR3 nucleotides read TGTGCCAGCAGCGCGATGACAGGGGAAGGAAACACCATATATTTT. This codes for CASSAMTGEGNTIYF.

The rearrangement joins TRBV3-1 (or the pseudogene TRBV3-2) to TRBJ2-1, with 9 positions matching TRBD2. The CDR3 is 15 amino acids. From germline, CDR1 is LGHDT and CDR2 YNNKEL (reference sequence). V was clipped by 1 base and J by 8 bases; unmatched bases: 6. The DNA of the CDR3 is TGTGCCAGCAGCCAAGCTCGCGGGGGGGAAGATGAGCAGTTCTTC. Translated: CASSQARGGEDEQFF.

CDR3 in amino acids: CASSLTRGPLSDTQYF. The DNA for the CDR3 is TGTGCCAGCAGCTTAACGCGGGGGCCCCTCTCAGATACGCAGTATTTT. This chain links TRBV7-9 with TRBJ2-3; TRBD2 might be the D (7 bases). CDR3 size: 16 residues. From germline, CDR1 is SEHNR and CDR2 FQNEAQ (reference sequence). V was shortened by 2 bases and J by 4 bases, with 16 bases between the two germline ends. Drawing the rest from reference TRBV7-9 and TRBJ2-3, the complete variable domain is DTGVSQNPRHKITKRGQNVTFRCDPISEHNRLYWYRQTLGQGPEFLTYFQNEAQLEKSRLLSDRFSAERPKGSFSTLEIQRTEQGDSAMYLCASSLTRGPLSDTQYFGPGTRLTVL.

This chain connects TRBV24-1 to TRBJ2-5, with 13 positions matching TRBD2. Germline CDR1 KGHDR, CDR2 SFDVKD. V shed 1 base and J 2 bases; nucleotides not matched to a gene: 9. The CDR3 runs 19 residues. The CDR3: CATSDFGTGLAGEQETQYF. CDR3 in DNA: TGTGCCACCAGTGATTTCGGGACAGGACTAGCGGGGGAACAAGAGACCCAGTACTTC.

The chain combines TRBV12-3 or TRBV12-4 with TRBJ2-2, with D tentatively TRBD2 (5 bases). The CDR3 spans 13 residues. V was cut by 7 bases and J by 6 bases, with 12 bases left in between. The CDR3 DNA reads as TGTGCCAGCATTTCGGACGGGGCCGGGGAGCTGTTTTTT. It codes for CASISDGAGELFF.

This chain uses TRBV5-1 with TRBJ1-4; possibly TRBD1 for D (5 bases). CDR3 length equals 14 residues. CDR1 and CDR2 from the germline V gene are SGHRS and YFSETQ. The V gene lost 0 bases and the J gene lost 4 bases, with 7 bases spanning the gap. The chain's CDR3 is CASSLGQFNEKLFF. CDR3 coding DNA: TGCGCCAGCAGCTTGGGACAGTTTAATGAAAAACTGTTTTTT.

This sequence joins TRBV19 and TRBJ1-1, with TRBD1 identical over 7 bases. This CDR3 contains 13 residues. Germline CDR1 reads LNHDA; CDR2 reads SQIVND (reference sequence). V lost 7 bases, J lost 3 bases, and 5 bases stayed unmatched. The DNA of the CDR3 is TGTGCCAGTACCGAGGGGGCGGACACTGAAGCTTTCTTT. Translation gives CASTEGADTEAFF.

The rearrangement uses TRBV4-3 and TRBJ1-1, with D possibly being TRBD1 (5 bases). Germline CDR1 reads LGHNA; CDR2 reads YSLEER. The V end lost 1 base, the J end lost 2 bases, and 14 bases lay between the germline ends. The CDR3 extends over 16 amino acids. The CDR3 coding sequence is TGCGCCAGCAGCCAAGGGGCAGGGAACCAAAACACTGAAGCTTTCTTT. Its translation is CASSQGAGNQNTEAFF.

CDR3 DNA: TGTGCCAGCAGCTTAGCAGGGAGTGAGACCCAGTACTTC. Amino acids: CASSLAGSETQYF. The chain carries TRBV7-9 and TRBJ2-5; D possibly corresponds to TRBD2 (5 bases). The germline gives CDR1 SEHNR, CDR2 FQNEAQ (reference sequence). V was trimmed by 0 bases and J by 5 bases, leaving 7 bases between them. CDR3 length: 13 amino acids.

The CDR3 nucleotides are TGTGCCAGCAGTGTCCAGGGGGCGGTCAATGAGCAGTTCTTC. Protein product: CASSVQGAVNEQFF. The chain uses TRBV2 and TRBJ2-1, with 8 bases matching TRBD1. CDR1 is SNHLY, CDR2 FYNNEI, per germline. V lost 4 bases to trimming and J lost 6 bases; unmatched junction nucleotides: 5. The CDR3 spans 14 residues.

The chain links TRBV4-1 to TRBJ2-7; tentatively, D is TRBD1 (5 bases). This CDR3 region has 15 residues. V was cut by 3 bases and J by 2 bases, with 14 bases left in between. Germline lookup yields CDR1 MGHRA and CDR2 YSYEKL. CDR3 loop: CASSQLQGFTYEQYF. The DNA of the CDR3 is TGCGCCAGCAGCCAGTTGCAGGGCTTTACCTACGAGCAGTACTTC.

The chain combines TRBV10-1 with TRBJ1-2; TRBD1 agrees at 9 bases. CDR3 length: 16 residues. The V and J ends lost 8 bases and 5 bases, in that order; junction bases with no gene match: 15. Germline V gene sequence: CDR1 WNHNN, CDR2 SYGVQD (reference sequence). CDR3 DNA: TGCGCCAGCTCCGGGTTGTTGCCGGGACAGGGTTATGGCTACACCTTC. It codes for CASSGLLPGQGYGYTF.

The rearrangement links TRBV7-2 to TRBJ2-3; 13 bases map to TRBD2. The germline CDR1 and CDR2 sequences are SGHTA and FQGNSA. The CDR3 runs 17 residues. V was pared by 5 bases and J by 8 bases, with 13 bases of the junction left unmatched. The CDR3 protein is CASSALLLAGGQGTQYF. CDR3 coding DNA: TGTGCCAGCAGCGCACTGTTACTAGCGGGGGGGCAAGGTACGCAGTATTTT. Combining the CDR3 with reference TRBV7-2 and TRBJ2-3 gives the whole variable domain GAGVSQSPSNKVTEKGKDVELRCDPISGHTALYWYRQSLGQGLEFLIYFQGNSAPDKSGLPSDRFSAERTGGSVSTLTIQRTQQEDSAVYLCASSALLLAGGQGTQYFGPGTRLTVL.

The rearrangement links TRBV5-6 to TRBJ1-5, with D perhaps TRBD1 (5 bases). There are 15 residues in the CDR3. Germline CDR1 is SGHDT and CDR2 is YYEEEE. With 2 bases removed from V and 2 bases from J, the gap between germline ends came to 11 bases. The CDR3 region has the DNA TGTGCCAGCAGCTTAGGGGAAAGCGGCAATCAGCCCCAGCATTTT. The encoded protein is CASSLGESGNQPQHF.

The chain links TRBV5-4 to TRBJ1-1, with 8 bases aligning to TRBD1. Germline V gene sequence: CDR1 SGHNT, CDR2 YYREEE (reference sequence). The CDR3 runs to 14 residues. V trimming: 9 bases; J trimming: 0 bases; junction bases outside the gene matches: 7. The CDR3 coding sequence is TGTGCCACCGAGACAGGGGCTTTGAACACTGAAGCTTTCTTT. Its translation is CATETGALNTEAFF.

V usage is TRBV7-3 and J usage is TRBJ1-2, with a weak D call TRBD1 (6 bases). The V and J ends lost 7 bases and 2 bases respectively, with 23 bases between them. There are 17 residues in the CDR3. In germline, CDR1 is SGHTA, CDR2 FQGTGA. This chain's CDR3 is CASNRRQAGAKNYGYTF. The CDR3 DNA reads as TGTGCCAGCAACCGAAGACAGGCCGGCGCGAAGAACTATGGCTACACCTTC. Drawing the rest from reference TRBV7-3 and TRBJ1-2, the complete variable domain is GAGVSQTPSNKVTEKGKYVELRCDPISGHTALYWYRQSLGQGPEFLIYFQGTGAADDSGLPNDRFFAVRPEGSVSTLKIQRTERGDSAVYLCASNRRQAGAKNYGYTFGSGTRLTVV.

This clone was detected only a few times. The chain couples TRBV19 to TRBJ1-1; 7 positions agree with TRBD1. Germline CDR1 reads LNHDA; CDR2 reads SQIVND (reference sequence). J gave up 8 bases and V 1 base, and 13 bases lay outside the gene matches. The CDR3 spans 16 residues. In DNA form, the CDR3 reads TGTGCCAGTAGTATAGGAGGTCGGACAGGCATTTGGGAAGCTTTCTTT. It encodes CASSIGGRTGIWEAFF.

The chain combines TRBV15 with TRBJ2-1, with 9 bases fitting TRBD1. The CDR3 runs to 16 residues. Germline V lookup: CDR1 LNHNV, CDR2 YYDKDF (reference sequence). Trimming cost V 0 bases and J 3 bases; bases outside gene matches: 3. CDR3 amino acids: CATSRDDRGNYNEQFF. The CDR3 nucleotides are TGTGCCACCAGCAGAGATGACAGGGGGAACTACAATGAGCAGTTCTTC.

This clone has just one count. The CDR3: CASSEAKGGGQPQHF. The CDR3 DNA sequence: TGTGCCAGCAGTGAAGCGAAGGGGGGGGGTCAGCCCCAGCATTTT. V usage is TRBV6-1 and J usage is TRBJ1-5; D might be TRBD1 (6 bases). CDR1 MNHNS and CDR2 SASEGT come from the germline V gene. The ends were cut back, 0 bases at V and 6 bases at J, with 12 bases in the middle. The CDR3 totals 15 residues.